This T cell receptor (beta chain) is drawn from a study of T cells in Graves' hyperthyroidism and ophthalmopathy. Study in general: Peripheral blood was drawn at first diagnosis, prior to all treatment. Study-level points and caveats: Most expanded thyroid clonotypes above 0.001 recurred in blood. Patients with ophthalmopathy were separated from those with stable hyperthyroidism by a 13 V-J model.

This clonotype was detected ten times or more. The antigen remains unidentified. Amplified regions were TCR beta CDR3 sequences from RNA transcripts. First-round RT-PCR with HTBI primers amplified the TCR CDR3 region. TCRdb passed the multiplex PCR reads through MiXCR, listing each CDR3 protein once. The sample shows roughly 300,000 distinct CDR3 sequences, around 14% of them seen only once. Uncontrolled infection, other autoimmune disease, pregnancy or lactation excluded patients. Specimen: blood. The clonotype originates from a woman under 40 with Graves' hyperthyroidism.

CDR3 sequence: CASSLWSGDEKLFF. The CDR3 coding sequence is TGTGCCAGCAGCTTGTGGTCCGGGGATGAAAAACTGTTTTTT. The rearrangement uses TRBV5-5 and TRBJ1-4; D gene ambiguous. The germline CDR1 and CDR2 sequences are SGHKS and YYEKEE (reference sequence). V was pared by 1 base and J by 6 bases, with 10 bases between. The CDR3 sequence is 14 residues long.